The sample holds a few counts of the clone carrying this T cell receptor (beta chain). This sample was taken from a study of T cell responses to AZD1222 COVID-19 vaccine. Repertoires were generated with immunoSEQ multiplex PCR, while TCRdb's copy carries only in-frame clones and drops some. The sample shows roughly 100,000 clones, nearly 90% of them seen only once. The ends were cut back, 5 bases at V and 4 bases at J, with 15 bases in the middle. Germline V gene data show CDR1 as SGHDT and CDR2 as YYEEEE. The CDR3 runs to 14 residues. The rearrangement joins TRBV5-6 to TRBJ1-2, with D possibly TRBD1 on 6 matching bases. The sample consisted of peripheral blood, taken 28 days after the second AZD1222 dose. This sequence originates from an adult who received the AZD1222 COVID-19 vaccine. The CDR3 region is CASRIRGTFYGYTF. For the CDR3, the DNA is TGTGCCAGCAGAATCAGGGGCACTTTCTATGGCTACACCTTC.